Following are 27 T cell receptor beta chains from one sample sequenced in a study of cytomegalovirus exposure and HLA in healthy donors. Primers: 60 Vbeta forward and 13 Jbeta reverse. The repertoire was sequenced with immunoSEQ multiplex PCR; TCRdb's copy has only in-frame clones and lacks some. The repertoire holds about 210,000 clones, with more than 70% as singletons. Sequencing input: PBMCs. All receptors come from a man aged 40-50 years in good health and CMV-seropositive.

The CDR3 reads CASSYSSQTWGYTF. CDR3 in DNA: TGTGCCAGCAGTTACTCGTCACAGACCTGGGGCTACACCTTC. This chain uses TRBV6-5 with TRBJ1-2; no reliable D call. The germline V and J ends were trimmed by 0 bases and 8 bases, with 13 bases remaining between them. Germline CDR1 MNHEY, CDR2 SVGAGI. This CDR3 is built from 14 residues.

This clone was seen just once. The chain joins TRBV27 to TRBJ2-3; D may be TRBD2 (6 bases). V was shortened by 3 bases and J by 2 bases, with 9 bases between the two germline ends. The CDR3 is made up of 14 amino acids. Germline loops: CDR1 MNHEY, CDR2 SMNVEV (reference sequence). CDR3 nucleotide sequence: TGTGCCAGCAGTTTGGGACTTACCACAGATACGCAGTATTTT. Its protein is CASSLGLTTDTQYF.

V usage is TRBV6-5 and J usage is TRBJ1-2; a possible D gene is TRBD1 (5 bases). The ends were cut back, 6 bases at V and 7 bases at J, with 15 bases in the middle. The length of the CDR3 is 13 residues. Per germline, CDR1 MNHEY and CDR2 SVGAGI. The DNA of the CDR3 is TGTGCCAGCAGCCTCCAGGGTTCGGCTGGCTACACCTTC. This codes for CASSLQGSAGYTF.

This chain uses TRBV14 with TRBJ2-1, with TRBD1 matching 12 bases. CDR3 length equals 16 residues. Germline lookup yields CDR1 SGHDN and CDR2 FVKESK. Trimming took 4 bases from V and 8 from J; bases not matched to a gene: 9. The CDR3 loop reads CASSLRPGQGADEQFF. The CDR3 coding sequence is TGTGCCAGCAGCCTGAGACCGGGACAGGGGGCCGATGAGCAGTTCTTC.

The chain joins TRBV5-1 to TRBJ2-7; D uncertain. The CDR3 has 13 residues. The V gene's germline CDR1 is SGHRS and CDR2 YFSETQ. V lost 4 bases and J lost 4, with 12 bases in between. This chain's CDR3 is CASSPNADYEQYF. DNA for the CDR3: TGCGCCAGCAGCCCTAACGCCGATTACGAGCAGTACTTC.

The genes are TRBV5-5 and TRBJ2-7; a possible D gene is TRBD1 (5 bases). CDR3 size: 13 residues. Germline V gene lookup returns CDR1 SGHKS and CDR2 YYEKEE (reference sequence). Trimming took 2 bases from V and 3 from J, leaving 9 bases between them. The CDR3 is CASSLETDYEQYF. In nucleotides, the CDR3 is TGTGCCAGCAGCTTAGAGACAGACTACGAGCAGTACTTC.

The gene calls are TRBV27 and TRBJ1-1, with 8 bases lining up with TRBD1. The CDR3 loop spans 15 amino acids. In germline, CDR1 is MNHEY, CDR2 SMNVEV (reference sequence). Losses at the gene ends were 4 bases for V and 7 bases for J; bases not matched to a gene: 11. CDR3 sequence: CASSSRDRLQGEAFF. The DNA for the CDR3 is TGTGCCAGCAGTTCCCGGGACAGGCTACAGGGTGAAGCTTTCTTT.

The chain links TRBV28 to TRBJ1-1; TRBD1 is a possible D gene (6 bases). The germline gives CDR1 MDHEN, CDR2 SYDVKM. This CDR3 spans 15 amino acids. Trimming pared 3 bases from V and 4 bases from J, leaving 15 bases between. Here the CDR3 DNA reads TGTGCCAGCAGTTTTCGGACAGTTGGGAGCACTGAAGCTTTCTTT. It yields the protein CASSFRTVGSTEAFF. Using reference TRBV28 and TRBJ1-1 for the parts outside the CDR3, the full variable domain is DVKVTQSSRYLVKRTGEKVFLECVQDMDHENMFWYRQDPGLGLRLIYFSYDVKMKEKGDIPEGYSVSREKKERFSLILESASTNQTSMYLCASSFRTVGSTEAFFGQGTRLTVV.

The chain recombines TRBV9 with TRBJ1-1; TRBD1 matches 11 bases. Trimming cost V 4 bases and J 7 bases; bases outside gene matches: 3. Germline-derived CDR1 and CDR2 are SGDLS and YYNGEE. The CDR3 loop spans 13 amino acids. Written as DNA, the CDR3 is TGTGCCAGCAGCCTAGGGACAGGGGGTGAAGCTTTCTTT. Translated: CASSLGTGGEAFF.

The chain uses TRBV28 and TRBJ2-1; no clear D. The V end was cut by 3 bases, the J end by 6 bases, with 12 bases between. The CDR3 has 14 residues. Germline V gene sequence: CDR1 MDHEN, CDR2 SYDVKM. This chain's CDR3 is CASSFGGKVNEQFF. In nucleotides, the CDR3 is TGTGCCAGCAGTTTTGGCGGCAAGGTCAATGAGCAGTTCTTC.

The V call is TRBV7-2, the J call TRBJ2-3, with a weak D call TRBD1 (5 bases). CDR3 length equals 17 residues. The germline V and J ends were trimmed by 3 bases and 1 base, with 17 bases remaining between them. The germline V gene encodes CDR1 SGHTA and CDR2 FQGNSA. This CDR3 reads CASSFRHKTGGTDTQYF. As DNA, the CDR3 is TGTGCCAGCAGCTTTCGACATAAAACAGGAGGCACAGATACGCAGTATTTT.

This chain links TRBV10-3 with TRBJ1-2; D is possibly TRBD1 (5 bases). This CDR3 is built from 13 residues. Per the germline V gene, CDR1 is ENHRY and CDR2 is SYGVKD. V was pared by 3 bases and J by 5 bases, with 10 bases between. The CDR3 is CAISEGVEYGYTF. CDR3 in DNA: TGTGCCATCAGTGAAGGGGTAGAGTATGGCTACACCTTC.

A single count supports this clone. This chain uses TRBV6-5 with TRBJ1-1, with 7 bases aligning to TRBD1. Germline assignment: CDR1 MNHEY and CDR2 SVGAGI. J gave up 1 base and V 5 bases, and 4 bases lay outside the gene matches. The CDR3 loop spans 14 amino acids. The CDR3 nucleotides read TGTGCCAGCAGTCAACAGGGGCCGAACACTGAAGCTTTCTTT. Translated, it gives CASSQQGPNTEAFF.

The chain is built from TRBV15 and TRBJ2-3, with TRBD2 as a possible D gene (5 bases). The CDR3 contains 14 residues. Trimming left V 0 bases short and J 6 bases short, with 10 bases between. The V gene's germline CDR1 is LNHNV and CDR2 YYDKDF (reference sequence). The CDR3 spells CATSREPGRDTQYF. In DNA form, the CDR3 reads TGTGCCACCAGCAGAGAACCGGGAAGGGATACGCAGTATTTT.

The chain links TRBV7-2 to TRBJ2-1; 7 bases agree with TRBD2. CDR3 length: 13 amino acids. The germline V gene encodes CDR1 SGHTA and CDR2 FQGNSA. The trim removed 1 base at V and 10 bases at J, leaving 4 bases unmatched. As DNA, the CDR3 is TGTGCCAGCAGCTTAGGCGGGAGCGTCGAGCAGTTCTTC. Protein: CASSLGGSVEQFF.

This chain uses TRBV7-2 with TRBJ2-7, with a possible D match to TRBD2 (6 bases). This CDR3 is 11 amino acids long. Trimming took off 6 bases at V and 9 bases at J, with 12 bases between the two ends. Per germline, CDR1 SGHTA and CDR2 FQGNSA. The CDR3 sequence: CASREGRLQYF. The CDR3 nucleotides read TGTGCCAGCAGGGAGGGTAGATTGCAGTACTTC.

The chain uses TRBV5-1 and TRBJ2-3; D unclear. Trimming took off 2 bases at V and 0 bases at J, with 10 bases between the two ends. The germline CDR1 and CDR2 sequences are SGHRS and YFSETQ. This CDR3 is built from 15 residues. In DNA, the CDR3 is TGCGCCAGCAGCTTTCACGTAGCTAGCACAGATACGCAGTATTTT. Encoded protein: CASSFHVASTDTQYF.

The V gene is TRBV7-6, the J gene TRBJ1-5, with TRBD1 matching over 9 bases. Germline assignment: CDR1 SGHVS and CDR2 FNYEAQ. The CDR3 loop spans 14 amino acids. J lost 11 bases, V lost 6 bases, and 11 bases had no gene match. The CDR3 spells CASSPGTGIWAQHF. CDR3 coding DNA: TGTGCCAGCAGTCCCGGGACAGGGATTTGGGCCCAGCATTTT.

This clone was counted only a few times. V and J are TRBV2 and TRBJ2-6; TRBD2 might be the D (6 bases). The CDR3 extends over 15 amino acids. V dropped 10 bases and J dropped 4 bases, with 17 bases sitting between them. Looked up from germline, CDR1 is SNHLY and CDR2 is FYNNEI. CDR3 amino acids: CATAWGVPGANVLTF. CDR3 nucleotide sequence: TGTGCCACCGCGTGGGGGGTCCCGGGGGCCAACGTCCTGACTTTC. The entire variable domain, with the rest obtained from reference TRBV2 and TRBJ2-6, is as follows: EPEVTQTPSHQVTQMGQEVILRCVPISNHLYFYWYRQILGQKVEFLVSFYNNEISEKSEIFDDQFSVERPDGSNFTLKIRSTKLEDSAMYFCATAWGVPGANVLTFGAGSRLTVL.

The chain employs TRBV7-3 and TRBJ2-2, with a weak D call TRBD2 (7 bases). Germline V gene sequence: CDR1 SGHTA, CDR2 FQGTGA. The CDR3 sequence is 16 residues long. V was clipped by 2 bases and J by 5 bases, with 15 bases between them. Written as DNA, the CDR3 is TGTGCCAGCAGCTTATTAGGGGGGGCGAGGACCGGGGAGCTGTTTTTT. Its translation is CASSLLGGARTGELFF. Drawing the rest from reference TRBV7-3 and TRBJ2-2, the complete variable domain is GAGVSQTPSNKVTEKGKYVELRCDPISGHTALYWYRQSLGQGPEFLIYFQGTGAADDSGLPNDRFFAVRPEGSVSTLKIQRTERGDSAVYLCASSLLGGARTGELFFGEGSRLTVL.

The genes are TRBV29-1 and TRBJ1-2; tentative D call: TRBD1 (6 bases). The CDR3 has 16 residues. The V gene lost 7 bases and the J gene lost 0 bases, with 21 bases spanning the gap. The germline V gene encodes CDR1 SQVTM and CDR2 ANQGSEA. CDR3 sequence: CSASCHIQGPNYGYTF. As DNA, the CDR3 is TGCAGCGCCAGTTGTCATATACAGGGACCTAACTATGGCTACACCTTC.

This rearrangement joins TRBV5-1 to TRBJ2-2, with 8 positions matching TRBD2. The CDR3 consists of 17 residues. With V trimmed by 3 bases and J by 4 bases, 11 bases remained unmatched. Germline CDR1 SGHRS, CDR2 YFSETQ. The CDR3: CASSYTPGLEVTGELFF. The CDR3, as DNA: TGCGCCAGCAGCTACACCCCGGGACTAGAAGTCACCGGGGAGCTGTTTTTT.

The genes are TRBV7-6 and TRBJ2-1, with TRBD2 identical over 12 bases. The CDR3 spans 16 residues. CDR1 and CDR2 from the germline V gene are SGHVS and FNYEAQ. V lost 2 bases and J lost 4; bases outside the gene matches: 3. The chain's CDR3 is CASSLRGTSGYNEQFF. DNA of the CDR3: TGTGCCAGCAGCTTACGTGGGACTAGCGGGTACAATGAGCAGTTCTTC.

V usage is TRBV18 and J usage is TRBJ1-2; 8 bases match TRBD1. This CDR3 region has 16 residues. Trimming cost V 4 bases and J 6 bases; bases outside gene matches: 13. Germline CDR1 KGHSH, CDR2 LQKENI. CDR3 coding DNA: TGTGCCAGCTCACTGGGGGTGACAGGGGTGACGGATGGCTACACCTTC. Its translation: CASSLGVTGVTDGYTF. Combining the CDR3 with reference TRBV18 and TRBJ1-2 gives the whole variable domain NAGVMQNPRHLVRRRGQEARLRCSPMKGHSHVYWYRQLPEEGLKFMVYLQKENIIDESGMPKERFSAEFPKEGPSILRIQQVVRGDSAAYFCASSLGVTGVTDGYTFGSGTRLTVV.

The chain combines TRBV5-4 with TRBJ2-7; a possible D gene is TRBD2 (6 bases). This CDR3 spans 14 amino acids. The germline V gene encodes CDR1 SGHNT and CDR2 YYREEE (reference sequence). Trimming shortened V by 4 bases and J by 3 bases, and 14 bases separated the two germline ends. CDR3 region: CASSLVPGDYEQYF. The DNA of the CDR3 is TGTGCCAGCAGCCTTGTCCCGGGAGACTACGAGCAGTACTTC.

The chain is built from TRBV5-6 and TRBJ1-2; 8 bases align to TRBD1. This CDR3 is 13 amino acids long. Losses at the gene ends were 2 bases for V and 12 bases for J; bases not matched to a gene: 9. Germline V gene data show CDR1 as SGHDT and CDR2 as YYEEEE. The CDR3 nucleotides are TGTGCCAGCAGCTTCTCGGACAGGGTGGGACACACCTTC. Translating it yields CASSFSDRVGHTF.

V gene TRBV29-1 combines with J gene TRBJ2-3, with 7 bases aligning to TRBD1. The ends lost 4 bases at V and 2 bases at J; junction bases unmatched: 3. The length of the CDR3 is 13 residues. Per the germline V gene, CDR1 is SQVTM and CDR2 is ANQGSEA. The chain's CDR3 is CSVATGNTDTQYF. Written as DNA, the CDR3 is TGCAGCGTTGCGACAGGGAACACAGATACGCAGTATTTT.